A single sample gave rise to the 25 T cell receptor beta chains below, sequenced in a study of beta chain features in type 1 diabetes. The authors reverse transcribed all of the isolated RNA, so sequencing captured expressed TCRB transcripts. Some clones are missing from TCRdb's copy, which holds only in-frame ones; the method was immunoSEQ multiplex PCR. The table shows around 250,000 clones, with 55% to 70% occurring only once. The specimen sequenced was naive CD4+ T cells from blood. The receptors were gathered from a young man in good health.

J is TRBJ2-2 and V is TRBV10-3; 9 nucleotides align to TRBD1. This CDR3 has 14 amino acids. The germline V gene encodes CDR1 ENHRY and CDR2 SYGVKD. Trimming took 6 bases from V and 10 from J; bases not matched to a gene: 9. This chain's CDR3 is CAISAGTGIAELFF. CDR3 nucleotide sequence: TGTGCCATCAGCGCCGGGACAGGGATAGCGGAGCTGTTTTTT.

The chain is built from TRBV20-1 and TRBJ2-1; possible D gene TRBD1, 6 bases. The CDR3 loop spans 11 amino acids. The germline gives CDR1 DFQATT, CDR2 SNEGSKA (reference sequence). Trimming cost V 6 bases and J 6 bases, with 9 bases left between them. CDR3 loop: CSAVTGNEQFF. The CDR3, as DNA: TGCAGTGCGGTGACAGGCAATGAGCAGTTCTTC.

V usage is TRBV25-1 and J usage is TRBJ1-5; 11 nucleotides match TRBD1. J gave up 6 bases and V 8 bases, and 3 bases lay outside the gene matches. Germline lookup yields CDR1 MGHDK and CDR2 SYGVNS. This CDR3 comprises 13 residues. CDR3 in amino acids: CASGGTGGQPQHF. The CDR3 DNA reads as TGTGCCAGCGGGGGGACAGGGGGTCAGCCCCAGCATTTT.

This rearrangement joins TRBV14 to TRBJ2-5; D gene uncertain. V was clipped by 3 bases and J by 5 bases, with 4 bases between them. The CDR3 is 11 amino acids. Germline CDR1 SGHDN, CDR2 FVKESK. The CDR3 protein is CASSHTETQYF. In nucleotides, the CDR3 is TGTGCCAGCAGCCACACCGAGACCCAGTACTTC.

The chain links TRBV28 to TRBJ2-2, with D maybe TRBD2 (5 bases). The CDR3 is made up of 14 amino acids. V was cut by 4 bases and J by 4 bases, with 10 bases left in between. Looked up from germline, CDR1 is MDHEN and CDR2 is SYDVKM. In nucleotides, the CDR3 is TGTGCCAGCAGTTACGTCCGGGGCACCGGGGAGCTGTTTTTT. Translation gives CASSYVRGTGELFF.

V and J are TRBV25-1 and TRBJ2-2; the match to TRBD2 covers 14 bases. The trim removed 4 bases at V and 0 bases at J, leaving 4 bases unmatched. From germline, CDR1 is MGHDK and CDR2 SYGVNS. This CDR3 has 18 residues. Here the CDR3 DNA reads TGTGCCAGCAGTGGAGGACTAGCGGGAGGAACGAACACCGGGGAGCTGTTTTTT. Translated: CASSGGLAGGTNTGELFF.

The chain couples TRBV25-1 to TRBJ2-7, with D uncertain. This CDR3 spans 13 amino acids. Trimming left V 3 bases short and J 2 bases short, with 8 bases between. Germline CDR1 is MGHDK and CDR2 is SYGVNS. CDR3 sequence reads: CASSDNGPYEQYF. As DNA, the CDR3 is TGTGCCAGCAGTGATAACGGACCCTACGAGCAGTACTTC.

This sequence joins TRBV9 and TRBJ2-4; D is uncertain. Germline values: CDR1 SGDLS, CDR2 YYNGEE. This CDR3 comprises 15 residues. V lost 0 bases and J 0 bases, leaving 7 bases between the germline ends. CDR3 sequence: CASSVDYLAKNIQYF. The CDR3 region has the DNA TGTGCCAGCAGCGTAGATTATCTAGCCAAAAACATTCAGTACTTC.

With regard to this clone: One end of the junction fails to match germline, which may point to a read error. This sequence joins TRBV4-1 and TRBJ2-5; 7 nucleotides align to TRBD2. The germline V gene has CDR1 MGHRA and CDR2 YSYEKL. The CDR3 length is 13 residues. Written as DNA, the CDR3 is TGCGCCAGCAGCCAAGATTTAGCGGGCCCCATAAACTTC. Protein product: CASSQDLAGPINF.

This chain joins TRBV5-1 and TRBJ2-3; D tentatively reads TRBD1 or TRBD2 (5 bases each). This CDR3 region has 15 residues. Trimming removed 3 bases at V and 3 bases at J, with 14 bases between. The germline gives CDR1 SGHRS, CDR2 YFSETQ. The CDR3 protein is CASSSGPVKTDTQYF. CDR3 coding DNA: TGCGCCAGCAGCTCGGGACCTGTTAAAACAGATACGCAGTATTTT.

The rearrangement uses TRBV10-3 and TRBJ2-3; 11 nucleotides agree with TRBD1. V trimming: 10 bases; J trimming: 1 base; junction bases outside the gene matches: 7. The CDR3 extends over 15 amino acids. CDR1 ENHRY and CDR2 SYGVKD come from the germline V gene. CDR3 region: CATRDRGTGTDTQYF. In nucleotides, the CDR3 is TGTGCCACCCGGGACAGGGGGACCGGCACAGATACGCAGTATTTT.

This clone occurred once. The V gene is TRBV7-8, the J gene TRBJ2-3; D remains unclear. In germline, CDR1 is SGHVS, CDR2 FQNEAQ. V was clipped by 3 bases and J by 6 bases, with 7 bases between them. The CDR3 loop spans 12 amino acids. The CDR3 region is CASSLARDTQYF. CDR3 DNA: TGTGCCAGCAGCTTGGCTCGCGATACGCAGTATTTT.

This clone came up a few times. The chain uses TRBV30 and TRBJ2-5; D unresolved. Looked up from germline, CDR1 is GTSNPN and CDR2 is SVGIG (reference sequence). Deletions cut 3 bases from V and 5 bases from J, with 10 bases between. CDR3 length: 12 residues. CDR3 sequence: CAWRRSAETQYF. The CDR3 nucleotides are TGTGCCTGGAGACGGTCGGCGGAGACCCAGTACTTC.

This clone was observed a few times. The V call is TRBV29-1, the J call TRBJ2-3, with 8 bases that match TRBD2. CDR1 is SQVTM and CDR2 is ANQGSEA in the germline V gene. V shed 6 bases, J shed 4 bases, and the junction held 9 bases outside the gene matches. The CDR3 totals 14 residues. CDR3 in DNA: TGCAGCGTCCGGAGCGGGAGTCACGCAGATACGCAGTATTTT. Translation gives CSVRSGSHADTQYF.

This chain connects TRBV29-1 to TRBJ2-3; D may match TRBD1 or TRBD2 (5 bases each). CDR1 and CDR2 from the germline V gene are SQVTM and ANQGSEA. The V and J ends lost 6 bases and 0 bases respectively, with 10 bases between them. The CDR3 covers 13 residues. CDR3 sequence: CSVRGVSTDTQYF. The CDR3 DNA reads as TGCAGCGTGAGGGGAGTGAGCACAGATACGCAGTATTTT.

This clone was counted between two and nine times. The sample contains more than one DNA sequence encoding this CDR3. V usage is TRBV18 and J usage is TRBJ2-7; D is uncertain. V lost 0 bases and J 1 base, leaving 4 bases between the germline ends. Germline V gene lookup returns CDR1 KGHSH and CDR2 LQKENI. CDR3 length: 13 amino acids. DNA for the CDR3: TGTGCCAGCTCACCACCCAGTTCCTACGAGCAGTACTTC. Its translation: CASSPPSSYEQYF. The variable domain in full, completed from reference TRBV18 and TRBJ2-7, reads NAGVMQNPRHLVRRRGQEARLRCSPMKGHSHVYWYRQLPEEGLKFMVYLQKENIIDESGMPKERFSAEFPKEGPSILRIQQVVRGDSAAYFCASSPPSSYEQYFGPGTRLTVT.

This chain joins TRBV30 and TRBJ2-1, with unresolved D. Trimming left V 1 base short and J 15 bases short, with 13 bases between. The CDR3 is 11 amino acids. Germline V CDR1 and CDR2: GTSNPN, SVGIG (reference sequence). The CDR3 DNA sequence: TGTGCCTGGAGTGCTCCTATACTTCTGTTCTTC. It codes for CAWSAPILLFF.

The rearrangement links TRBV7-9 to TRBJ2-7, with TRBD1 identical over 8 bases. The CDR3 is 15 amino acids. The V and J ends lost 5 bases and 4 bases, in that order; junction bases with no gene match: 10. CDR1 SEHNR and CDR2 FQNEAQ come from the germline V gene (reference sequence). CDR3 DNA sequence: TGTGCCAGCAGCCCCACGAAAGACAGGGGTTACGAGCAGTACTTC. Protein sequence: CASSPTKDRGYEQYF. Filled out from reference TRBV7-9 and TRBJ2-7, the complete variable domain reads DTGVSQNPRHKITKRGQNVTFRCDPISEHNRLYWYRQTLGQGPEFLTYFQNEAQLEKSRLLSDRFSAERPKGSFSTLEIQRTEQGDSAMYLCASSPTKDRGYEQYFGPGTRLTVT.

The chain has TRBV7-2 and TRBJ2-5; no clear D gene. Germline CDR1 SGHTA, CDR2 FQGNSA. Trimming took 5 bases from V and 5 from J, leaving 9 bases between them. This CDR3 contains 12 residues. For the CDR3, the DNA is TGTGCCAGCAGCCCGCCGGGCGAGACCCAGTACTTC. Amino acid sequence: CASSPPGETQYF.

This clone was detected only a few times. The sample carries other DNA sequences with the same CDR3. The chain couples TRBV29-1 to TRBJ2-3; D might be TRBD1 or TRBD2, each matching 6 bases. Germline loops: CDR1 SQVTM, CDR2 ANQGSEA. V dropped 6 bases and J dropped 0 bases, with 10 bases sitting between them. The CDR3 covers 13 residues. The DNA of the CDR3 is TGCAGCGTAAGGGGGAGGAGCACAGATACGCAGTATTTT. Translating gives CSVRGRSTDTQYF.

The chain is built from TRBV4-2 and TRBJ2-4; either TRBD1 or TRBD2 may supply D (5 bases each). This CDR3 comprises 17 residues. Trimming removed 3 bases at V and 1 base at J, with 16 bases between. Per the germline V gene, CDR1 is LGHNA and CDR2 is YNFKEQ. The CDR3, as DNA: TGTGCCAGCAGCCAGGAGGCCCAGGGTTTCGCCAAAAACATTCAGTACTTC. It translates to CASSQEAQGFAKNIQYF.

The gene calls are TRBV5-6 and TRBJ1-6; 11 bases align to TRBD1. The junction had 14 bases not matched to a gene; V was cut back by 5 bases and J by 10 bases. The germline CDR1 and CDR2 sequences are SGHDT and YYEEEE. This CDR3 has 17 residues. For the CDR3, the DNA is TGTGCCAGCAGTCCTCCTTCAGGACAGGGGGCAAGATCACCCCTCCACTTT. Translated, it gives CASSPPSGQGARSPLHF.

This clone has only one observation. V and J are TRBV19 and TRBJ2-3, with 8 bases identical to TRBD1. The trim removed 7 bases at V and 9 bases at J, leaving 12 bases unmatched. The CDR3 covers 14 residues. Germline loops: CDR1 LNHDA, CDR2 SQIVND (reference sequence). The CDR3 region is CASTTGQVGSTQYF. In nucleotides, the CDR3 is TGTGCCAGTACCACGGGACAGGTTGGGTCAACGCAGTATTTT.

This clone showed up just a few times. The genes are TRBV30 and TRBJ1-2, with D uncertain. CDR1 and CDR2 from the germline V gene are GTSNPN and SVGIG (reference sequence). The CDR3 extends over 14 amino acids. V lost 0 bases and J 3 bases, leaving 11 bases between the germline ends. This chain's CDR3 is CAWSVLGRDYGYTF. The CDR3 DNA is TGTGCCTGGAGTGTACTGGGGAGAGACTATGGCTACACCTTC.

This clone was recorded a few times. CDR3 bases: TGCAGCGTTGGGACAGGGATCACTGAAGCTTTCTTT. It yields the protein CSVGTGITEAFF. This chain links TRBV29-1 with TRBJ1-1, with 8 bases fitting TRBD1. The germline CDR1 and CDR2 sequences are SQVTM and ANQGSEA. Trimming took 4 bases from V and 4 from J; bases not matched to a gene: 2. There are 12 residues in the CDR3.